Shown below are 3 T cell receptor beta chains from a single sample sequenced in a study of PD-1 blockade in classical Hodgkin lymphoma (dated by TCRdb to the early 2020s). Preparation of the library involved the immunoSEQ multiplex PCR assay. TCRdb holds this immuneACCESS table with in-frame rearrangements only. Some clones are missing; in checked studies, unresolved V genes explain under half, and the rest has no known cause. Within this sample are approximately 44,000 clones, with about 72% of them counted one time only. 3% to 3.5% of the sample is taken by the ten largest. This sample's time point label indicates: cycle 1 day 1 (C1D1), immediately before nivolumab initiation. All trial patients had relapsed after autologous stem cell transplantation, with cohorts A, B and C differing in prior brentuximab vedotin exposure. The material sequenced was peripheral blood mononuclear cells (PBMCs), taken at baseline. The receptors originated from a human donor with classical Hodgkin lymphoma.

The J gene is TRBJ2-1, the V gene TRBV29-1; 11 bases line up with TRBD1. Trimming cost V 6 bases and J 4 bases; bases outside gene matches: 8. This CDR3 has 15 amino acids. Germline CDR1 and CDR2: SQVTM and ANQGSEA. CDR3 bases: TGCAGCGTCAGGACAGGGGGCCTAGGGTACAATGAGCAGTTCTTC. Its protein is CSVRTGGLGYNEQFF.

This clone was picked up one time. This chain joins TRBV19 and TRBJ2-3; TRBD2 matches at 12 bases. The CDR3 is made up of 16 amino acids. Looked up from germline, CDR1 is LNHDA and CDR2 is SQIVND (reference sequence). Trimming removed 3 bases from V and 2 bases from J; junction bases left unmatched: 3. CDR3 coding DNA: TGTGCCAGTAGTATGACTAGCGGGAGCTTCACAGATACGCAGTATTTT. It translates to CASSMTSGSFTDTQYF.

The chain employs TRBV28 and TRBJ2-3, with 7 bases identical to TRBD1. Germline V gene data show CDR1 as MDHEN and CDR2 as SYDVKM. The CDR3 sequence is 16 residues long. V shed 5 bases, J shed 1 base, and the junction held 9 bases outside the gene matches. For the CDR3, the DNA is TGTGCCAGCAGTGGGACAGTACGAATCCGCACAGATACGCAGTATTTT. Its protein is CASSGTVRIRTDTQYF.